These 5 T cell receptor beta chains were all obtained from the same sample, sequenced in a study of control samples from healthy donors and cancer patients. Using immunoSEQ multiplex PCR, the repertoire was profiled, and TCRdb retains in-frame clones only, with some absent. The repertoire holds some 96,000 clones, with just over 90% as singletons. Sequences were obtained from blood. These receptors all stem from a man aged 18 to 30 in good health.

The chain couples TRBV7-9 to TRBJ1-2; D may be TRBD1 (5 bases). This CDR3 contains 14 residues. The V end lost 5 bases, the J end lost 5 bases, and 15 bases lay between the germline ends. Germline V gives CDR1 SEHNR, CDR2 FQNEAQ (reference sequence). CDR3 residues: CASSLESGEYGYTF. DNA for the CDR3: TGTGCCAGCAGCCTGGAGTCGGGGGAATATGGCTACACCTTC.

V and J are TRBV5-1 and TRBJ1-6; D perhaps matches TRBD1 (6 bases). Germline assignment: CDR1 SGHRS and CDR2 YFSETQ. The CDR3 extends over 14 amino acids. Trimming stripped 8 bases from V and 10 bases from J, with 19 bases between. CDR3: CAREDRGADSPLHF. CDR3 bases: TGCGCCAGAGAGGACAGAGGGGCCGACTCACCCCTCCACTTT.

The rearrangement uses TRBV10-3 and TRBJ1-1, with D tentatively TRBD1 (6 bases). Germline CDR1 reads ENHRY; CDR2 reads SYGVKD. The CDR3 has 13 residues. The germline V and J ends were trimmed by 0 bases and 8 bases, with 10 bases remaining between them. CDR3 in amino acids: CAISESGTSEAFF. CDR3 coding DNA: TGTGCCATCAGTGAGTCCGGGACATCAGAAGCTTTCTTT.

The DNA of the CDR3 is TGTGCCAGTAGTTGGACGGATTCAACTAATGAAAAACTGTTTTTT. Translating it yields CASSWTDSTNEKLFF. V is TRBV19 and J is TRBJ1-4; no clear D gene. The germline V and J ends were trimmed by 5 bases and 0 bases, with 10 bases remaining between them. Germline V CDR1 and CDR2: LNHDA, SQIVND (reference sequence). This CDR3 is 15 amino acids long. Full variable domain (rest looked up from reference TRBV19 and TRBJ1-4): DGGITQSPKYLFRKEGQNVTLSCEQNLNHDAMYWYRQDPGQGLRLIYYSQIVNDFQKGDIAEGYSVSREKKESFPLTVTSAQKNPTAFYLCASSWTDSTNEKLFFGSGTQLSVL.

Here the CDR3 DNA reads TGTGCCAGCAGGTGGGGGGTAGGCAATCAGCCCCAGCATTTT. As protein: CASRWGVGNQPQHF. The chain joins TRBV6-5 to TRBJ1-5, with D tentatively TRBD1 (5 bases). V dropped 6 bases and J dropped 2 bases, with 11 bases sitting between them. The CDR3 covers 14 residues. Germline loops: CDR1 MNHEY, CDR2 SVGAGI.